What follows are 21 T cell receptor beta chains derived from one specimen sequenced in a study of graft-versus-host responses after intestinal transplantation. These TCRs' antigens remain unknown. Sequenced by immunoSEQ multiplex PCR; TCRdb stores in-frame clones only, minus some. This sample carries about 82,000 clones, 91% of them seen once, and the ten largest clones take 0.09% to 0.1%. Here the sequenced sample was unstimulated CD4+ T cells sorted from spleen or lymph node cells, taken before intestinal transplant. These receptors were obtained from a human donor who received an intestinal transplant.

There are a few counts of this clone. The chain combines TRBV5-6 with TRBJ1-3; D perhaps matches TRBD1 (5 bases). CDR1 and CDR2 (germline): SGHDT, YYEEEE. There are 13 residues in the CDR3. V lost 2 bases and J lost 4, with 7 bases in between. The CDR3 nucleotides are TGTGCCAGCAGCTTCGACAGCGGAAACACCATATATTTT. Its translation is CASSFDSGNTIYF.

The rearrangement uses TRBV30 and TRBJ1-5; D unclear. CDR1 is GTSNPN, CDR2 SVGIG, per germline (reference sequence). CDR3 length equals 12 residues. V was pared by 1 base and J by 5 bases, with 6 bases between. In DNA, the CDR3 is TGTGCCTGGAGTGGCGGAGATCAGCCCCAGCATTTT. Amino acid sequence: CAWSGGDQPQHF.

The V gene is TRBV9, the J gene TRBJ2-3; 9 nucleotides align to TRBD2. The CDR3 contains 14 residues. The V and J ends lost 4 bases and 2 bases, in that order; junction bases with no gene match: 2. Per germline, CDR1 SGDLS and CDR2 YYNGEE. The CDR3 reads CASSPSGVTDTQYF. In DNA form, the CDR3 reads TGTGCCAGCAGCCCTAGCGGGGTCACAGATACGCAGTATTTT.

The rearrangement links TRBV11-2 to TRBJ2-5; 8 bases agree with TRBD2. Germline V CDR1 and CDR2: SGHAT, FQNNGV. The trim removed 3 bases at V and 5 bases at J, leaving 14 bases unmatched. The CDR3 contains 17 residues. This CDR3 reads CASSLVIGGRFVETQYF. The CDR3 DNA reads TGTGCCAGCAGCTTGGTTATTGGCGGGAGGTTCGTGGAGACCCAGTACTTC.

This clone was detected a few times. V is TRBV7-2 and J is TRBJ1-1; TRBD1 matches at 8 bases. Trimming removed 5 bases from V and 2 bases from J; junction bases left unmatched: 4. Germline V gene lookup returns CDR1 SGHTA and CDR2 FQGNSA. The CDR3 consists of 14 residues. DNA for the CDR3: TGTGCCAGCAGCCCCGGACAGGGTAACACTGAAGCTTTCTTT. This encodes CASSPGQGNTEAFF.

V and J are TRBV2 and TRBJ1-2; 10 nucleotides line up with TRBD1. With V trimmed by 11 bases and J by 4 bases, 16 bases remained unmatched. CDR3 length: 16 residues. Germline V gene sequence: CDR1 SNHLY, CDR2 FYNNEI. The CDR3 DNA reads TGTGCCGGCCGAGGGGGACAGGGGAGTAGGGCCTATGGCTACACCTTC. Translation: CAGRGGQGSRAYGYTF.

V usage is TRBV9 and J usage is TRBJ1-1; 8 bases line up with TRBD1. In germline, CDR1 is SGDLS, CDR2 YYNGEE. This CDR3 comprises 13 residues. V shed 1 base, J shed 4 bases, and the junction held 0 bases outside the gene matches. As DNA, the CDR3 is TGTGCCAGCAGCGTAACAGGGGGCACTGAAGCTTTCTTT. Protein sequence: CASSVTGGTEAFF.

V and J are TRBV27 and TRBJ2-3; maybe TRBD1 (6 bases). Germline CDR1 reads MNHEY; CDR2 reads SMNVEV (reference sequence). This CDR3 has 16 amino acids. V shed 6 bases and J shed 2 bases, with 18 bases lying between them. CDR3 sequence: CASSSNRASTTDTQYF. CDR3 bases: TGTGCCAGCAGCAGTAACAGGGCGAGTACCACAGATACGCAGTATTTT.

This rearrangement joins TRBV5-1 to TRBJ1-2, with 8 bases identical to TRBD1. The CDR3 has 16 residues. Germline loops: CDR1 SGHRS, CDR2 YFSETQ. Unmatched junction bases numbered 15, after V lost 5 bases and J lost 6 bases. The CDR3 sequence is CASSNIPGTGGDGYTF. Here the CDR3 DNA reads TGCGCCAGCAGTAACATACCCGGAACAGGGGGGGATGGCTACACCTTC.

J is TRBJ2-2 and V is TRBV6-5, with 7 bases aligning to TRBD2. V gave up 5 bases and J gave up 9 bases; unmatched junction bases: 12. This CDR3 region has 15 residues. Germline V gives CDR1 MNHEY, CDR2 SVGAGI. For the CDR3, the DNA is TGTGCCAGCAGTCGTCGGGGTTTGGGAGGGAGGGAGCTGTTTTTT. This codes for CASSRRGLGGRELFF.

This clone was seen only once. The rearrangement uses TRBV2 and TRBJ2-5, with D hard to call. This CDR3 comprises 13 residues. V was pared by 2 bases and J by 5 bases, with 9 bases between. Per germline, CDR1 SNHLY and CDR2 FYNNEI. This chain's CDR3 is CASSENYRETQYF. CDR3 DNA: TGTGCCAGCAGTGAAAACTACCGGGAGACCCAGTACTTC.

The V and J genes are TRBV12-5 and TRBJ1-4; 7 bases are shared with TRBD1. The CDR3 extends over 15 amino acids. The V and J ends lost 5 bases and 8 bases, in that order; junction bases with no gene match: 11. Germline V gene data show CDR1 as LGHNT and CDR2 as FRNRAP. The CDR3 region is CASGPGQARAEKLFF. The DNA for the CDR3 is TGTGCTAGTGGTCCAGGACAGGCACGGGCAGAAAAACTGTTTTTT.

The chain is built from TRBV6-1 and TRBJ2-4; D perhaps matches TRBD2 (5 bases). The CDR3 runs 13 residues. Germline assignment: CDR1 MNHNS and CDR2 SASEGT. Trimming cost V 1 base and J 9 bases, with 10 bases left between them. The CDR3 bases are TGTGCCAGCAGTGAAGAGGTAGGAGGCATTCAGTACTTC. Protein: CASSEEVGGIQYF.

V and J are TRBV6-5 and TRBJ2-7, with 11 bases identical to TRBD1. The CDR3 sequence is 15 residues long. V gave up 1 base and J gave up 4 bases; unmatched junction bases: 3. Germline V gene sequence: CDR1 MNHEY, CDR2 SVGAGI. The CDR3 here is CASSYLGQGDYEQYF. CDR3 bases: TGTGCCAGCAGTTACTTGGGACAGGGGGATTACGAGCAGTACTTC.

The V call is TRBV27, the J call TRBJ1-1; TRBD1 aligns across 7 bases. Per the germline V gene, CDR1 is MNHEY and CDR2 is SMNVEV (reference sequence). With 2 bases clipped from V and 1 base from J, the junction kept 4 bases outside the gene matches. The CDR3 runs to 15 residues. The CDR3 loop reads CASSLVGQANTEAFF. The CDR3 DNA sequence: TGTGCCAGCAGTTTAGTAGGACAGGCGAACACTGAAGCTTTCTTT.

This clone has just one count. V is TRBV7-6 and J is TRBJ1-1; D uncertain. The CDR3 consists of 13 residues. Looked up from germline, CDR1 is SGHVS and CDR2 is FNYEAQ. The V end was cut by 7 bases, the J end by 1 base, with 10 bases between. In nucleotides, the CDR3 is TGTGCCAGCACCCTAGGCGGGAACACTGAAGCTTTCTTT. This codes for CASTLGGNTEAFF.

The CDR3 sequence: CASSDQGARGYTF. The CDR3 region has the DNA TGTGCCAGCAGCGACCAGGGGGCGCGGGGCTACACCTTC. This chain links TRBV6-1 with TRBJ1-2, with 8 bases lining up with TRBD1. CDR1 and CDR2 (germline): MNHNS, SASEGT. V dropped 6 bases and J dropped 8; count of bases not matched to a gene: 8. The CDR3 covers 13 residues.

V usage is TRBV6-6 and J usage is TRBJ2-5; TRBD1 agrees at 9 bases. Germline assignment: CDR1 MNHNY and CDR2 SVGAGI (reference sequence). The CDR3 sequence is 15 residues long. V shed 2 bases and J 4 bases; nucleotides not matched to a gene: 5. The CDR3 coding sequence is TGTGCCAGCAGTTACCGACAGGGGGGAGGAGAGACCCAGTACTTC. It yields the protein CASSYRQGGGETQYF.

The rearrangement joins TRBV15 to TRBJ2-3, with D perhaps matching TRBD2 (5 bases). V lost 0 bases, J lost 5 bases, and 12 bases lay in between. The V gene's germline CDR1 is LNHNV and CDR2 YYDKDF (reference sequence). The CDR3 extends over 15 amino acids. The CDR3 coding sequence is TGTGCCACCAGCAGAGATTCCACTAGTGTAGATACGCAGTATTTT. Translated, it gives CATSRDSTSVDTQYF.

CDR3 in amino acids: CASSLDSISSYNSPLHF. The CDR3 DNA reads as TGTGCCAGCAGCTTAGATTCTATTAGCTCCTATAATTCACCCCTCCACTTT. The V call is TRBV11-2, the J call TRBJ1-6; D call uncertain. Germline CDR1 and CDR2: SGHAT and FQNNGV. V gave up 0 bases and J gave up 0 bases, with 9 bases separating them. The CDR3 runs to 17 residues.

This chain links TRBV30 with TRBJ2-7; TRBD2 matches at 9 bases. With V trimmed by 7 bases and J by 4 bases, 5 bases remained unmatched. Germline CDR1 and CDR2: GTSNPN and SVGIG (reference sequence). This CDR3 contains 12 residues. The CDR3 DNA sequence: TGTGCCTTTAGCGGGGGAAGGTACGAGCAGTACTTC. It specifies CAFSGGRYEQYF.